The 23 T cell receptor beta chains given below trace back to one sample, sequenced in a study of T cells after yellow fever vaccination. A single record per CDR3 protein comes from TCRdb applying MiXCR to the 5' RACE reads. The profile shows some 220,000 distinct CDR3 sequences, approximately 3.3% of them singletons. The starting material was CD4+ T cells sorted from PBMCs, obtained 10 days after the yellow fever booster vaccination. These receptors were collected from a man aged 18 to 29 who received the YFV17D yellow fever vaccine.

At least ten counts were recorded for this clonotype. The rearrangement joins TRBV6-1 to TRBJ1-5, with D perhaps TRBD1 (5 bases). The germline CDR1 and CDR2 sequences are MNHNS and SASEGT. CDR3 length: 14 residues. Trimming removed 4 bases at V and 4 bases at J, with 11 bases between. Written as DNA, the CDR3 is TGTGCCAGCAGTGGGGGGTTCTCTAATCAGCCCCAGCATTTT. This encodes CASSGGFSNQPQHF.

This clonotype was counted ten times or more. This sequence joins TRBV7-2 and TRBJ2-1; D possibly matches TRBD1 or TRBD2 (6 bases each). V gave up 1 base and J gave up 4 bases, with 14 bases separating them. Germline values: CDR1 SGHTA, CDR2 FQGNSA. This CDR3 has 16 residues. CDR3 sequence reads: CASSLEVRGGYNEQFF. The CDR3 nucleotides read TGTGCCAGCAGCTTAGAAGTAAGAGGGGGGTACAATGAGCAGTTCTTC.

V is TRBV30 and J is TRBJ2-1; TRBD2 is a possible D gene (6 bases). Germline V gene data show CDR1 as GTSNPN and CDR2 as SVGIG (reference sequence). V gave up 3 bases and J gave up 6 bases, with 15 bases separating them. The CDR3 has 14 residues. CDR3 in amino acids: CAWRTGVPANEQFF. The CDR3 coding sequence is TGTGCCTGGAGAACGGGGGTGCCGGCCAATGAGCAGTTCTTC.

The table lists this clonotype with many counts. The chain joins TRBV5-1 to TRBJ1-4; possible D gene TRBD1, 5 bases. The germline CDR1 and CDR2 sequences are SGHRS and YFSETQ. V shed 0 bases and J shed 3 bases, with 18 bases lying between them. The CDR3 has 18 residues. The CDR3 reads CASSLESGGDSANEKLFF. DNA for the CDR3: TGCGCCAGCAGCTTGGAAAGTGGGGGGGACTCGGCTAATGAAAAACTGTTTTTT. Looking up the rest from reference TRBV5-1 and TRBJ1-4 gives the full variable domain: KAGVTQTPRYLIKTRGQQVTLSCSPISGHRSVSWYQQTPGQGLQFLFEYFSETQRNKGNFPGRFSGRQFSNSRSEMNVSTLELGDSALYLCASSLESGGDSANEKLFFGSGTQLSVL.

Regarding this clonotype: The junction and the germline gene differ at one end; a read error may be behind it. The rearrangement links TRBV20-1 to TRBJ2-2, with TRBD1 matching over 7 bases. The CDR3 covers 14 residues. Germline assignment: CDR1 DFQATT and CDR2 SNEGSKA (reference sequence). The CDR3 DNA reads TGCAGCGCCACCGAGGGGGCGAAAACCGGGGAGCTGTTTTTT. It codes for CSATEGAKTGELFF.

In this sample, this clonotype turned up many times. This rearrangement joins TRBV5-6 to TRBJ2-1; 11 bases are a match to TRBD2. The J segment lost 9 bases and the V segment lost 0 bases, leaving 8 bases of the junction unmatched. The germline V gene has CDR1 SGHDT and CDR2 YYEEEE. This CDR3 contains 16 residues. The CDR3 region has the DNA TGTGCCAGCAGCTTGGCGCTAGCGGGGGGCTCCAGTGAGCAGTTCTTC. Amino acids: CASSLALAGGSSEQFF.

This clonotype was counted at least ten times. The chain carries TRBV3-1 and TRBJ1-6; no clear D. Deletions cut 0 bases from V and 11 bases from J, with 8 bases between. The CDR3 contains 13 residues. Germline V gene data show CDR1 as LGHDT and CDR2 as YNNKEL (reference sequence). The CDR3 nucleotides read TGTGCCAGCAGCCAAGATTTGTCGCCACCCCTCCACTTT. Encoded protein: CASSQDLSPPLHF.

In this sample, this clonotype turned up many times. The V call is TRBV6-2 or TRBV6-3, the J call TRBJ1-1; the D gene is possibly TRBD1 (6 bases). The germline V and J ends were trimmed by 6 bases and 0 bases, with 8 bases remaining between them. The CDR3 covers 13 residues. Per the germline V gene, CDR1 is MNHEY and CDR2 is SVGEGT. The CDR3 loop reads CASRDSLNTEAFF. The CDR3 coding sequence is TGTGCCAGCAGGGACAGTCTGAACACTGAAGCTTTCTTT.

This clonotype was seen at least ten times. The rearrangement links TRBV12-3 or TRBV12-4 to TRBJ1-1, with 11 nucleotides matching TRBD1. J was trimmed by 11 bases and V by 7 bases; bases with no gene match: 12. CDR3 length: 14 amino acids. The CDR3 sequence: CASTSGWTGGYAFF. DNA of the CDR3: TGTGCCAGCACCTCAGGGTGGACAGGGGGCTATGCTTTCTTT.

This clonotype has a count of ten or more. The V and J genes are TRBV9 and TRBJ2-3, with TRBD2 identical over 9 bases. The CDR3 is made up of 14 amino acids. V was clipped by 3 bases and J by 6 bases; unmatched bases: 5. The V gene's germline CDR1 is SGDLS and CDR2 YYNGEE. In DNA form, the CDR3 reads TGTGCCAGCAGCGGGGCTAGCGGGGTTGATACGCAGTATTTT. It is translated as CASSGASGVDTQYF. Full variable domain (remainder filled in from reference TRBV9 and TRBJ2-3): DSGVTQTPKHLITATGQRVTLRCSPRSGDLSVYWYQQSLDQGLQFLIQYYNGEERAKGNILERFSAQQFPDLHSELNLSSLELGDSALYFCASSGASGVDTQYFGPGTRLTVL.

To note about this clonotype: A much larger clone sits a single nucleotide away, making a read error possible. The chain combines TRBV7-3 with TRBJ2-1, with D possibly matching TRBD1 (5 bases). Germline loops: CDR1 SGHTA, CDR2 FQGTGA. The CDR3 is made up of 14 amino acids. Trimming removed 4 bases at V and 4 bases at J, with 11 bases between. In nucleotides, the CDR3 is TGTGCCAGCAGCTCGGACATGGTTTACAATGAGCAGTTCTTC. It translates to CASSSDMVYNEQFF.

This sequence joins TRBV7-2 and TRBJ2-5; TRBD1 matches at 9 bases. This CDR3 is 16 amino acids long. With V trimmed by 0 bases and J by 7 bases, 9 bases remained unmatched. The germline gives CDR1 SGHTA, CDR2 FQGNSA. The CDR3 spells CASSLAGQGRLLTQYF. Written as DNA, the CDR3 is TGTGCCAGCAGCTTAGCGGGACAGGGACGCCTATTGACCCAGTACTTC.

This clonotype was counted many times. J is TRBJ2-3 and V is TRBV4-3, with 9 nucleotides matching TRBD2. The CDR3 loop spans 16 amino acids. The V segment lost 5 bases and the J segment 4 bases; nucleotides outside the gene matches: 10. Germline V gene data show CDR1 as LGHNA and CDR2 as YSLEER. CDR3 amino acids: CASSSRVAGDPDTQYF. DNA for the CDR3: TGCGCCAGCAGCTCACGGGTAGCGGGGGACCCAGATACGCAGTATTTT.

This clonotype came up many times. V gene TRBV6-1 combines with J gene TRBJ2-1; 8 nucleotides agree with TRBD1. Looked up from germline, CDR1 is MNHNS and CDR2 is SASEGT. The CDR3 consists of 16 residues. Germline trimming cut 4 bases from V and 4 bases from J; bases unmatched to any gene: 9. The CDR3 region is CASSGAAGGSYNEQFF. Written as DNA, the CDR3 is TGTGCCAGCAGTGGCGCCGCAGGGGGCAGTTACAATGAGCAGTTCTTC.

This clonotype was seen more than once but under ten times. The J gene is TRBJ1-5, the V gene TRBV4-2; 8 bases map to TRBD1. The CDR3 totals 19 residues. Trimming took 1 base from V and 0 from J; bases not matched to a gene: 11. Germline V gives CDR1 LGHNA, CDR2 YNFKEQ. The CDR3 sequence is CASSQGHGTGRYSNQPQHF. The CDR3 nucleotides read TGTGCCAGCAGCCAAGGTCACGGGACAGGACGCTATAGCAATCAGCCCCAGCATTTT.

This clonotype was seen ten or more times. J is TRBJ2-4 and V is TRBV7-2, with TRBD1 identical over 7 bases. The CDR3 has 14 amino acids. V was clipped by 5 bases and J by 5 bases; unmatched bases: 6. CDR1 is SGHTA and CDR2 is FQGNSA in the germline V gene. The CDR3 sequence is CASSAGGSENIQYF. In DNA form, the CDR3 reads TGTGCCAGCAGCGCAGGGGGTTCGGAAAACATTCAGTACTTC.

This clonotype came up many times. The chain recombines TRBV5-1 with TRBJ2-3; D unclear. The germline CDR1 and CDR2 sequences are SGHRS and YFSETQ. The CDR3 loop spans 16 amino acids. V gave up 0 bases and J gave up 3 bases, with 14 bases separating them. The CDR3, as DNA: TGCGCCAGCAGCTTGGGTTCGGACCCGAGGACAGATACGCAGTATTTT. Translated: CASSLGSDPRTDTQYF.

This clonotype was observed many times. The rearrangement uses TRBV5-1 and TRBJ1-2; a weak D match, TRBD1 (5 bases). The CDR3 contains 16 residues. Looked up from germline, CDR1 is SGHRS and CDR2 is YFSETQ. The V end was cut by 0 bases, the J end by 0 bases, with 12 bases between. The CDR3 DNA reads TGCGCCAGCAGCTTGGGGCGTCCAGGGTCTAACTATGGCTACACCTTC. As protein: CASSLGRPGSNYGYTF. The variable domain in full, with the rest retrieved from reference TRBV5-1 and TRBJ1-2, is KAGVTQTPRYLIKTRGQQVTLSCSPISGHRSVSWYQQTPGQGLQFLFEYFSETQRNKGNFPGRFSGRQFSNSRSEMNVSTLELGDSALYLCASSLGRPGSNYGYTFGSGTRLTVV.

This clonotype was observed many times. The V call is TRBV20-1, the J call TRBJ2-1, with 8 bases aligning to TRBD2. CDR3 size: 14 residues. Germline V gene sequence: CDR1 DFQATT, CDR2 SNEGSKA (reference sequence). Trimming at V came to 3 bases and at J to 12 bases, leaving 13 bases not matched to a gene. The CDR3 spells CSASAGGHAWGQFF. CDR3 nucleotide sequence: TGCAGTGCTAGTGCGGGGGGACACGCCTGGGGGCAGTTCTTC.

J is TRBJ2-1 and V is TRBV2; D assignment may be TRBD1 or TRBD2 (6 bases each). This CDR3 is built from 11 residues. The germline gives CDR1 SNHLY, CDR2 FYNNEI. The V and J ends lost 6 bases and 14 bases respectively, with 14 bases between them. CDR3 in amino acids: CASSLPGAEFF. In nucleotides, the CDR3 is TGTGCCAGCAGCCTTCCGGGGGCAGAGTTCTTC. The variable domain in full, completed from reference TRBV2 and TRBJ2-1, reads EPEVTQTPSHQVTQMGQEVILRCVPISNHLYFYWYRQILGQKVEFLVSFYNNEISEKSEIFDDQFSVERPDGSNFTLKIRSTKLEDSAMYFCASSLPGAEFFGPGTRLTVL.

The rearrangement joins TRBV20-1 to TRBJ2-3, with D maybe TRBD1 (6 bases). Trimming took 3 bases from V and 6 from J, leaving 16 bases between them. Germline V gene data show CDR1 as DFQATT and CDR2 as SNEGSKA (reference sequence). The CDR3 loop spans 14 amino acids. The CDR3 DNA reads TGCAGTGCTAGTACAGGGCAATTCAGGGATACGCAGTATTTT. Encoded protein: CSASTGQFRDTQYF.

This clonotype was picked up a small number of times. V and J are TRBV5-4 and TRBJ1-1; the D gene is possibly TRBD1 (5 bases). This CDR3 comprises 14 residues. Germline V gene sequence: CDR1 SGHNT, CDR2 YYREEE (reference sequence). V was clipped by 3 bases and J by 0 bases, with 9 bases between them. CDR3 loop: CASSSQVLNTEAFF. CDR3 nucleotides: TGTGCCAGCAGCTCACAGGTACTGAACACTGAAGCTTTCTTT.

The table lists this clonotype with many counts. V usage is TRBV19 and J usage is TRBJ1-6; TRBD1 matches at 10 bases. V shed 11 bases, J shed 7 bases, and the junction held 2 bases outside the gene matches. This CDR3 contains 12 residues. The germline V gene has CDR1 LNHDA and CDR2 SQIVND (reference sequence). This chain's CDR3 is CAAGQGNSPLHF. CDR3 nucleotide sequence: TGTGCCGCGGGACAGGGGAATTCACCCCTCCACTTT.